This passage covers 22 T cell receptor beta chains from one sample sequenced in a study of blood T cell repertoires in COVID-19 (dated by TCRdb to 2018 to 2021). Library construction relied on the immunoSEQ multiplex PCR assay. Drawn from immuneACCESS, this table holds only the in-frame rearrangements with V and J called that TCRdb kept. Clones are partly lost; checked studies trace under half to an unresolved V gene and leave the rest unexplained. A total of over 200,000 clones appear in this sample, around 86% of them only once. Clones ranked in the top ten supply roughly 6% of the sample. The specimen sequenced was peripheral blood. All receptors come from a man in his 60s who had recovered from COVID-19.

This clone was seen only a few times. The chain combines TRBV7-2 with TRBJ2-4, with D possibly TRBD2 on 5 matching bases. The V and J ends lost 5 bases and 8 bases respectively, with 13 bases between them. CDR1 and CDR2 from the germline V gene are SGHTA and FQGNSA. This CDR3 has 13 residues. CDR3 loop: CASSLLVGDIQYF. CDR3 sequence (DNA): TGTGCCAGCAGCCTCCTGGTCGGGGACATTCAGTACTTC.

This chain joins TRBV19 and TRBJ1-1; D is perhaps TRBD1 (5 bases). Germline V gene lookup returns CDR1 LNHDA and CDR2 SQIVND (reference sequence). The germline V and J ends were trimmed by 3 bases and 11 bases, with 10 bases remaining between them. There are 11 residues in the CDR3. The CDR3 region is CASSIGGFAFF. CDR3 nucleotide sequence: TGTGCCAGTAGTATCGGGGGGTTCGCTTTCTTT. The whole variable domain, filled in from reference TRBV19 and TRBJ1-1, reads DGGITQSPKYLFRKEGQNVTLSCEQNLNHDAMYWYRQDPGQGLRLIYYSQIVNDFQKGDIAEGYSVSREKKESFPLTVTSAQKNPTAFYLCASSIGGFAFFGQGTRLTVV.

J is TRBJ2-5 and V is TRBV20-1, with 7 nucleotides matching TRBD1. From germline, CDR1 is DFQATT and CDR2 SNEGSKA (reference sequence). This CDR3 comprises 17 residues. V lost 3 bases and J lost 4; bases outside the gene matches: 17. Written as DNA, the CDR3 is TGCAGTGCTAGTGACAGGGTTTTAAGTATAGGCAGAGAGACCCAGTACTTC. Its translation is CSASDRVLSIGRETQYF.

Note on this clone: At one boundary the junction diverges from the germline segment, which might be a read error. The genes are TRBV27 and TRBJ2-5, with TRBD2 matching over 7 bases. The CDR3 loop spans 15 amino acids. CDR1 and CDR2 (germline): MNHEY, SMNVEV (reference sequence). The CDR3 is CAGSSLAATQETQYF. The CDR3 nucleotides are TGTGCCGGCAGTTCTCTAGCGGCCACGCAAGAGACCCAGTACTTC.

The rearrangement uses TRBV6-5 and TRBJ1-1; 8 bases are a match to TRBD1. V was pared by 5 bases and J by 1 base, with 0 bases of the junction left unmatched. CDR3 length equals 13 residues. The germline V gene encodes CDR1 MNHEY and CDR2 SVGAGI. CDR3 sequence reads: CASSTGGNTEAFF. The CDR3 DNA reads TGTGCCAGCAGTACAGGGGGGAACACTGAAGCTTTCTTT.

The chain joins TRBV2 to TRBJ1-2; TRBD1 agrees at 11 bases. Trimming at V came to 4 bases and at J to 4 bases, leaving 2 bases not matched to a gene. The CDR3 spans 14 residues. Germline V gives CDR1 SNHLY, CDR2 FYNNEI. CDR3 protein: CASSVGQGGYGYTF. The CDR3 nucleotides are TGTGCCAGCAGTGTGGGACAGGGGGGCTATGGCTACACCTTC.

The chain couples TRBV15 to TRBJ2-1; TRBD2 matches at 10 bases. The V gene end was trimmed by 3 bases and the J gene end by 9 bases; junction bases not matched to a gene: 17. Germline CDR1 reads LNHNV; CDR2 reads YYDKDF (reference sequence). This CDR3 has 18 amino acids. This CDR3 is CATSSQQSGGAFWGEQFF. The CDR3 nucleotides are TGTGCCACCAGCAGTCAACAGAGCGGGGGGGCGTTTTGGGGTGAGCAGTTCTTC.

In its sample, this clone was seen once. The chain links TRBV6-5 to TRBJ2-7; D is possibly TRBD1 (5 bases). This CDR3 contains 15 residues. Trimming took 2 bases from V and 2 from J, leaving 13 bases between them. Germline CDR1 is MNHEY and CDR2 is SVGAGI. The DNA for the CDR3 is TGTGCCAGCAGTTACCGAGCCTTAGGGGCCTACGAGCAGTACTTC. Translation gives CASSYRALGAYEQYF.

V and J are TRBV28 and TRBJ2-5; TRBD2 is a possible D gene (6 bases). Per the germline V gene, CDR1 is MDHEN and CDR2 is SYDVKM. V lost 7 bases and J 4 bases, leaving 13 bases between the germline ends. The CDR3 has 13 amino acids. For the CDR3, the DNA is TGTGCCAGCACCCCCGGGGGTCGAGAGACCCAGTACTTC. This encodes CASTPGGRETQYF.

This rearrangement joins TRBV6-1 to TRBJ1-5; D not certain. Germline V gene lookup returns CDR1 MNHNS and CDR2 SASEGT. The CDR3 contains 15 residues. The ends were cut back, 3 bases at V and 5 bases at J, with 14 bases in the middle. The CDR3 nucleotides are TGTGCCAGCAGTGATAATCCATGGGCCGATCAGCCCCAGCATTTT. Amino acid sequence: CASSDNPWADQPQHF.

The chain is built from TRBV6-6 and TRBJ1-3; D remains ambiguous. The V end was cut by 0 bases, the J end by 7 bases, with 13 bases between. CDR1 and CDR2 (germline): MNHNY, SVGAGI (reference sequence). The CDR3 has 15 residues. CDR3 bases: TGTGCCAGCAGTTACTCGAGAGCGGGTTCCAACACCATATATTTT. It yields the protein CASSYSRAGSNTIYF.

This chain connects TRBV10-3 to TRBJ2-3; a possible D gene is TRBD1 (7 bases). CDR1 ENHRY and CDR2 SYGVKD come from the germline V gene. CDR3 length equals 15 residues. V was trimmed by 7 bases and J by 2 bases, leaving 16 bases between them. CDR3 amino acids: CAIKPGGGHTDTQYF. As DNA, the CDR3 is TGTGCCATCAAACCTGGAGGGGGCCACACAGATACGCAGTATTTT.

V usage is TRBV6-5 and J usage is TRBJ1-6; 8 bases fit TRBD1. Trimming cost V 7 bases and J 7 bases; bases outside gene matches: 6. CDR1 is MNHEY, CDR2 SVGAGI, per germline. The CDR3 is 14 amino acids. CDR3 in amino acids: CASTDQGANSPLHF. The CDR3 DNA reads as TGTGCCAGCACCGATCAGGGGGCCAATTCACCCCTCCACTTT.

The chain employs TRBV4-2 and TRBJ1-2, with 9 bases that match TRBD1. The junction had 8 bases not matched to a gene; V was cut back by 3 bases and J by 0 bases. The germline CDR1 and CDR2 sequences are LGHNA and YNFKEQ. The CDR3 extends over 17 amino acids. CDR3 residues: CASSQKGQGLTNYGYTF. DNA of the CDR3: TGTGCCAGCAGCCAGAAGGGACAGGGCCTTACTAACTATGGCTACACCTTC.

This clone was seen a few times. The V call is TRBV6-5, the J call TRBJ2-5, with D perhaps matching TRBD2 (7 bases). V lost 6 bases, J lost 5 bases, and 19 bases lay in between. Germline CDR1 and CDR2: MNHEY and SVGAGI. The CDR3 contains 15 residues. The CDR3 loop reads CASRVGGRLLETQYF. The DNA of the CDR3 is TGTGCCAGCAGGGTGGGGGGGCGGCTTCTGGAGACCCAGTACTTC.

This chain links TRBV19 with TRBJ1-1; weak D call: TRBD1 (5 bases). The CDR3 covers 13 residues. The V end lost 4 bases, the J end lost 6 bases, and 12 bases lay between the germline ends. Germline lookup yields CDR1 LNHDA and CDR2 SQIVND (reference sequence). The CDR3 coding sequence is TGTGCCAGTAGTACCAGGGTTTGGTCTGAAGCTTTCTTT. Translation gives CASSTRVWSEAFF.

The chain employs TRBV7-8 and TRBJ2-7; D might be TRBD2 (6 bases). The germline V and J ends were trimmed by 5 bases and 3 bases, with 17 bases remaining between them. Germline V gene data show CDR1 as SGHVS and CDR2 as FQNEAQ. The CDR3 has 15 amino acids. CDR3: CASSPVGGGGYEQYF. CDR3 nucleotides: TGTGCCAGCAGCCCGGTGGGGGGAGGTGGCTACGAGCAGTACTTC.

CDR3 protein: CASSYRDRGGYEQYF. CDR3 bases: TGTGCCAGCAGTTACCGGGACAGGGGTGGGTACGAGCAGTACTTC. The rearrangement uses TRBV6-5 and TRBJ2-7; the match to TRBD1 covers 10 bases. V dropped 2 bases and J dropped 4; count of bases not matched to a gene: 5. Per germline, CDR1 MNHEY and CDR2 SVGAGI. The CDR3 spans 15 residues.

This clone appeared a few times. The V gene is TRBV28, the J gene TRBJ1-6; no firm D call. Trimming stripped 2 bases from V and 3 bases from J, with 5 bases between. Germline-derived CDR1 and CDR2 are MDHEN and SYDVKM. The CDR3 contains 14 residues. In nucleotides, the CDR3 is TGTGCCAGCAGTTTACGACTCTATAATTCACCCCTCCACTTT. It yields the protein CASSLRLYNSPLHF.

This chain links TRBV7-8 with TRBJ2-7, with 9 bases lining up with TRBD2. The germline V gene has CDR1 SGHVS and CDR2 FQNEAQ. This CDR3 is 16 amino acids long. The ends lost 0 bases at V and 4 bases at J; junction bases unmatched: 7. The CDR3, as DNA: TGTGCCAGCAGCTTAGCACCGGTAGCGGGAGTTTACGAGCAGTACTTC. It translates to CASSLAPVAGVYEQYF. Full variable domain (remainder filled in from reference TRBV7-8 and TRBJ2-7): GAGVSQSPRYKVAKRGQDVALRCDPISGHVSLFWYQQALGQGPEFLTYFQNEAQLDKSGLPSDRFFAERPEGSVSTLKIQRTQQEDSAVYLCASSLAPVAGVYEQYFGPGTRLTVT.

J is TRBJ2-1 and V is TRBV5-1; D is uncertain. The CDR3 runs to 16 residues. The germline V gene has CDR1 SGHRS and CDR2 YFSETQ. Deletions cut 2 bases from V and 0 bases from J, with 12 bases between. CDR3 DNA: TGCGCCAGCAGCTTCGATAGCCTTTTCTCCTACAATGAGCAGTTCTTC. Its protein is CASSFDSLFSYNEQFF.

The genes are TRBV2 and TRBJ1-1; no definite D call. V was cut by 4 bases and J by 5 bases, with 17 bases left in between. Germline V gene lookup returns CDR1 SNHLY and CDR2 FYNNEI. This CDR3 spans 15 amino acids. CDR3 DNA: TGTGCCAGCAGTGTAGCTGGAGGGAGAGGGACTGAAGCTTTCTTT. Translated, it gives CASSVAGGRGTEAFF.